The clone carrying this T cell receptor (beta chain) was seen only once. This sample was included in a study of type 1 regulatory T cells. Study as a whole: This in vitro CD4 product, T-allo10, is enriched for Tr1 cells and alloantigen-specific.

MiXCR, run by TCRdb on the reads, gives a single entry per CDR3 protein. Of some 90,000 distinct CDR3 sequences in the sample, roughly 31% were seen once. This CDR3 is 13 amino acids long. Germline V gene data show CDR1 as LNHDA and CDR2 as SQIVND (reference sequence). After removal of 7 bases from V and 3 bases from J, the junction contained 4 bases not matched to a gene. The clonotype was recovered from a human donor in good health. The rearrangement joins TRBV19 to TRBJ2-3; 7 bases are a match to TRBD1. Input material: CD4+ T cells, either the whole sample or a sorted fraction (not recorded which). This CDR3 reads CASNGRGTDTQYF. The CDR3 DNA reads TGTGCCAGTAACGGCAGGGGGACAGATACGCAGTATTTT.